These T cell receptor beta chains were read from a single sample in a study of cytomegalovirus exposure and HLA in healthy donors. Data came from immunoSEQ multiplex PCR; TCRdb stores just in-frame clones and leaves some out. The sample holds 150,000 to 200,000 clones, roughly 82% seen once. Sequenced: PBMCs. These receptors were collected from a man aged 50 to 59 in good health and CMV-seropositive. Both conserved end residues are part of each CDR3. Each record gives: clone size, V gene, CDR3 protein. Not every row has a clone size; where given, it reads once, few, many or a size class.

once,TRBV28,CASRVRDQPQHF
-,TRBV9,CASSAHSGNTIYF
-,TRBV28,CASSLQGQIFSYEQYF
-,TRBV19,CASTRSGANVLTF
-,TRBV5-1,CASGKRLANNEQFF
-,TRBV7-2,CASSLGGGKQPQHF
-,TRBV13,CASSTGSGGEHGGELFF
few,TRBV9,CASSVRGGEKLFF
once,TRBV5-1,CASSLSGRAEETQYF
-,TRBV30,CAYLIAGANTGELFF
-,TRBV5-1,CASSPGGLRNTEAFF
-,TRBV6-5,CASKRGVEDEQFF
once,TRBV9,CASSVDRQGDEQYF
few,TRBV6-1,CASSERGATYTEAFF
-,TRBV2,CASSGGGAAHVSPLHF
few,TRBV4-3,CASSQEWIPTEEQYF
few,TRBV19,CASTSGYNEQFF
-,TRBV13,CASSPAGESDTQYF
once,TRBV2,CASTRGGAVGGYTF
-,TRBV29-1,CSVETPYEQYF
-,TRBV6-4,CASRASGNQPQHF
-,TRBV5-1,CASSGGAGNEQYF
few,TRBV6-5,CASSDWDRGVRGFF
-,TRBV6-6,CASSYSYRFHTEAFF
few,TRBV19,CASRGLRGEAFF
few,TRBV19,CASSIQGATGEAFF
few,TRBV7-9,CASSLGLGEKLFF
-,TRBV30,CAWSGGGGEQYF
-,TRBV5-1,CASRTTSFSGNYGYTF
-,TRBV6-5,CASSSDRGSYEQYF
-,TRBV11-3,CASSFRGSYNEQFF
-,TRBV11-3,CASSEGQGGEQYF
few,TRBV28,CASSLYSRGSFGGEQYF
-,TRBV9,CASSPSAGANQETQYF
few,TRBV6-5,CASSYSPSGAHFF
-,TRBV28,CASSSPRTGNTEAFF
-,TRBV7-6,CASSLARQANEKLFF
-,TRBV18,CASSPGTGSETQYF
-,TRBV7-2,CASSLKGESEQYF
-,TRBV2,CASSEEVREVSFTGELFF
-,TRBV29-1,CSVRSARGNTIYF
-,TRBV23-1,CASSRRYEQYF
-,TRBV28,CASSLGTEINQPQHF
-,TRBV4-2,CASSQATGVDEQYF
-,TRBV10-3,CAIKTSGGDTQYF